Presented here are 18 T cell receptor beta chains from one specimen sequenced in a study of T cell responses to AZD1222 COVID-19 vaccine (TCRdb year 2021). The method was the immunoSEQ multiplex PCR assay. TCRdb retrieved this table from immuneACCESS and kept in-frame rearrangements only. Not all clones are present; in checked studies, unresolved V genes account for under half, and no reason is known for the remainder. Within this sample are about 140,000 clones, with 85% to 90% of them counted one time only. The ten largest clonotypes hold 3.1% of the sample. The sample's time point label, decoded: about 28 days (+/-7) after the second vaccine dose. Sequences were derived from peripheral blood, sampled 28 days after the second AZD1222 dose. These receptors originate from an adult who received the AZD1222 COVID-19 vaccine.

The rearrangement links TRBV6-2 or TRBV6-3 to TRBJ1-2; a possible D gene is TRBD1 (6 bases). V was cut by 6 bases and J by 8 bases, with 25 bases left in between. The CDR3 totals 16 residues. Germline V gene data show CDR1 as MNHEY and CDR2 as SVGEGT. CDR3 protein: CASSLDRTDTTRGYTF. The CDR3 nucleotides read TGTGCCAGCAGCTTGGACAGAACAGATACGACAAGGGGCTACACCTTC.

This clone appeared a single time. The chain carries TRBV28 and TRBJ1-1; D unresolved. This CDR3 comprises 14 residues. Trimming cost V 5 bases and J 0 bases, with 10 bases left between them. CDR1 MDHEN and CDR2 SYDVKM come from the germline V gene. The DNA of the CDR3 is TGTGCCAGCAGTGCAGGTGGATTGAACACTGAAGCTTTCTTT. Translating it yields CASSAGGLNTEAFF. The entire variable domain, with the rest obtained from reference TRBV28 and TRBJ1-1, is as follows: DVKVTQSSRYLVKRTGEKVFLECVQDMDHENMFWYRQDPGLGLRLIYFSYDVKMKEKGDIPEGYSVSREKKERFSLILESASTNQTSMYLCASSAGGLNTEAFFGQGTRLTVV.

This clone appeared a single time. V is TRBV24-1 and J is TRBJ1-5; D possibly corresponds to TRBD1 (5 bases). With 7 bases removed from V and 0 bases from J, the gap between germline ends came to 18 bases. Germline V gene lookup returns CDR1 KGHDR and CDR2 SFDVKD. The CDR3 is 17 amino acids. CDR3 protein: CATSPSGRGDSNQPQHF. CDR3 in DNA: TGTGCCACCAGCCCGAGTGGCCGAGGGGATAGCAATCAGCCCCAGCATTTT.

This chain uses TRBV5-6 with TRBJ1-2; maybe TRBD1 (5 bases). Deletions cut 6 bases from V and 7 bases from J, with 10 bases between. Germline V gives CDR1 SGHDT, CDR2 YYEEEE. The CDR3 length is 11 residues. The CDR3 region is CASTGRSGYTF. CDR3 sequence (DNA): TGTGCCAGCACAGGGCGCTCTGGCTACACCTTC.

The CDR3 is CAISPGRTNTEAFF. As DNA, the CDR3 is TGTGCCATCAGCCCGGGACGGACTAACACTGAAGCTTTCTTT. The J gene is TRBJ1-1, the V gene TRBV10-3, with D possibly being TRBD1 (5 bases). CDR1 ENHRY and CDR2 SYGVKD come from the germline V gene. The CDR3 consists of 14 residues. V was pared by 6 bases and J by 2 bases, with 13 bases between.

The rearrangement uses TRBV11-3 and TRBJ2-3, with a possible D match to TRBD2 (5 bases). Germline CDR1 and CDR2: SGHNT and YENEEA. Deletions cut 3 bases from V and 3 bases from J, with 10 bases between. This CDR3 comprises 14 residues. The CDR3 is CASSFGSKTDTQYF. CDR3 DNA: TGTGCCAGCAGCTTTGGGAGTAAAACAGATACGCAGTATTTT. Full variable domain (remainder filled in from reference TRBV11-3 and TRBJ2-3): EAGVVQSPRYKIIEKKQPVAFWCNPISGHNTLYWYLQNLGQGPELLIRYENEEAVDDSQLPKDRFSAERLKGVDSTLKIQPAELGDSAVYLCASSFGSKTDTQYFGPGTRLTVL.

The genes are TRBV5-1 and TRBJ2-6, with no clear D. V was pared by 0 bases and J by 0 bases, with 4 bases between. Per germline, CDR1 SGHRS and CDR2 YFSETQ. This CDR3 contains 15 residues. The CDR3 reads CASSLGYSGANVLTF. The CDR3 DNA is TGCGCCAGCAGCTTGGGCTACTCTGGGGCCAACGTCCTGACTTTC.

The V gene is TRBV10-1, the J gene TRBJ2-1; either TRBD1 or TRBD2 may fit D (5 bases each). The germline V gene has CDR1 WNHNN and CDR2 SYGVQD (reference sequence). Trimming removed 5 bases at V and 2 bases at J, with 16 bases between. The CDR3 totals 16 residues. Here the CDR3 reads CASSIGTFGAYNEQFF. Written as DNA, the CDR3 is TGCGCCAGCAGTATCGGGACGTTTGGAGCCTACAATGAGCAGTTCTTC.

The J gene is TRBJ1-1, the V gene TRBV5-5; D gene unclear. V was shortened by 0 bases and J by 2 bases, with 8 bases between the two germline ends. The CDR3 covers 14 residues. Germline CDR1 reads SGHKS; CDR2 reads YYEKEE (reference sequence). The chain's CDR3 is CASSLGRINTEAFF. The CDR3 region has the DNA TGTGCCAGCAGCTTGGGACGGATCAACACTGAAGCTTTCTTT.

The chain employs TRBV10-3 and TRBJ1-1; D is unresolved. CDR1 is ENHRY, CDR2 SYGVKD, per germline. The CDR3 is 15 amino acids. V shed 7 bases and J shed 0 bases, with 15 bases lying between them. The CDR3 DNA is TGTGCCATCACTCCTGGACGGACCATGAACACTGAAGCTTTCTTT. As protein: CAITPGRTMNTEAFF.

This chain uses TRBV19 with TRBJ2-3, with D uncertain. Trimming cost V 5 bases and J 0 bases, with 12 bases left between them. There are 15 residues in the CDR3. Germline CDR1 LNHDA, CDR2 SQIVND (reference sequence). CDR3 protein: CASSPNGASTDTQYF. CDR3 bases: TGTGCCAGTAGTCCGAATGGTGCTAGCACAGATACGCAGTATTTT.

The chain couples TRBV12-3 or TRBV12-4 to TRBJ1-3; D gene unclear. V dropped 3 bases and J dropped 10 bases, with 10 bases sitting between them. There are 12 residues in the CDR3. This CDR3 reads CASSFRQLTIYF. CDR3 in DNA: TGTGCCAGCAGTTTCCGCCAATTAACCATATATTTT.

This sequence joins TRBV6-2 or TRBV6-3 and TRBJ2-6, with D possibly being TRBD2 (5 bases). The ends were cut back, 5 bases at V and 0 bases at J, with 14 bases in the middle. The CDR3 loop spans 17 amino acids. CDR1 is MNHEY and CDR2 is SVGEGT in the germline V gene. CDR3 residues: CASSLRGIDSGANVLTF. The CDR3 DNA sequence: TGTGCCAGCAGTCTGAGAGGGATAGACTCTGGGGCCAACGTCCTGACTTTC.

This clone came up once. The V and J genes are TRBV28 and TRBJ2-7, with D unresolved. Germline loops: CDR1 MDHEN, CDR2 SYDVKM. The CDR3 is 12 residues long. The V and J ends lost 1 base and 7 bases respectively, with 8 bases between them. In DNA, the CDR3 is TGTGCCAGCAGTTTATATCCGAGTGAGCAGTACTTC. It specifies CASSLYPSEQYF.

CDR3 in amino acids: CASSDRSSNEKLFF. CDR3 DNA: TGTGCCAGCAGCGACAGATCGTCTAATGAAAAACTGTTTTTT. The rearrangement uses TRBV28 and TRBJ1-4, with D perhaps TRBD1 (5 bases). The V gene lost 6 bases and the J gene lost 3 bases, with 11 bases spanning the gap. The CDR3 spans 14 residues. Germline lookup yields CDR1 MDHEN and CDR2 SYDVKM.

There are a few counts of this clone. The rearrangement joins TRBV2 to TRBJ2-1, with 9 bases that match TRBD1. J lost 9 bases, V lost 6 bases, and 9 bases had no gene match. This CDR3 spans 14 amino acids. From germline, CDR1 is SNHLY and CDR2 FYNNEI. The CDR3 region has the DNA TGTGCCAGCAGCCGGGACAGGGACATCGGTGAGCAGTTCTTC. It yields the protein CASSRDRDIGEQFF.

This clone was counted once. CDR3 sequence (DNA): TGCGCCAGCAGCTCAAACTTGGGGGACCGCTACACCTTC. Its protein product is CASSSNLGDRYTF. The gene calls are TRBV5-1 and TRBJ1-2, with D perhaps matching TRBD1 (5 bases). The CDR3 runs to 13 residues. Trimming removed 3 bases from V and 9 bases from J, with 15 bases in between. Germline assignment: CDR1 SGHRS and CDR2 YFSETQ.

The CDR3 loop reads CASSFDPGQNQPQHF. CDR3 bases: TGCGCCAGCAGCTTCGACCCGGGACAGAATCAGCCCCAGCATTTT. The chain couples TRBV4-1 to TRBJ1-5; 7 bases align to TRBD1. The CDR3 consists of 15 residues. Per the germline V gene, CDR1 is MGHRA and CDR2 is YSYEKL. V trimming: 5 bases; J trimming: 4 bases; junction bases outside the gene matches: 8.